Detailed here is one T cell receptor beta chain. The source of the sample is a study of blood T cells in healthy people across ages. It was with a sample-barcoded 5' primer and a J-beta primer mix that a second PCR of about 7 to 12 cycles was run. Via MiXCR, TCRdb re-called the 5' RACE reads, giving one row per CDR3 protein. The profile shows about 540,000 distinct CDR3 sequences, 24% of them singletons. V lost 5 bases to trimming and J lost 7 bases, with 6 bases between them. The CDR3 has 11 residues. This same sample was also taken into another study, of T cells of mothers and their children.

The sample comprised blood. This TCR was sampled from a boy aged 5 to 17 in good health. The chain employs TRBV12-3 or TRBV12-4 and TRBJ1-3; D is ambiguous. CDR3 loop: CASSTRNTIYF. DNA for the CDR3: TGTGCCAGCAGTACCCGGAACACCATATATTTT.